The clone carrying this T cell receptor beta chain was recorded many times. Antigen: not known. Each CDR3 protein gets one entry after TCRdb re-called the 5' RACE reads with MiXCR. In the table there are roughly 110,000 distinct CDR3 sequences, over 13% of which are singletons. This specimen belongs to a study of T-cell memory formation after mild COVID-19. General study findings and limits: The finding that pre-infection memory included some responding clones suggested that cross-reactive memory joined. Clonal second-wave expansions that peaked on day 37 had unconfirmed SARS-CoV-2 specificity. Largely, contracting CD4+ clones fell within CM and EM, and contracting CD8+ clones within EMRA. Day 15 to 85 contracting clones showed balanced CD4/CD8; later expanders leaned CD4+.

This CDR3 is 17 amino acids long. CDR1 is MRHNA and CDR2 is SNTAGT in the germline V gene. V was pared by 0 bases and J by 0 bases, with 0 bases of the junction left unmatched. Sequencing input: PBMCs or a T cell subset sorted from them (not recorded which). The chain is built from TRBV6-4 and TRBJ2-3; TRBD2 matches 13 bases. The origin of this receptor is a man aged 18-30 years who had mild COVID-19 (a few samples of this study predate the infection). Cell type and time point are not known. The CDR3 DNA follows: TGTGCCAGCAGTGACTCGACTAGCGGGGGGAGCACAGATACGCAGTATTTT. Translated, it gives CASSDSTSGGSTDTQYF.